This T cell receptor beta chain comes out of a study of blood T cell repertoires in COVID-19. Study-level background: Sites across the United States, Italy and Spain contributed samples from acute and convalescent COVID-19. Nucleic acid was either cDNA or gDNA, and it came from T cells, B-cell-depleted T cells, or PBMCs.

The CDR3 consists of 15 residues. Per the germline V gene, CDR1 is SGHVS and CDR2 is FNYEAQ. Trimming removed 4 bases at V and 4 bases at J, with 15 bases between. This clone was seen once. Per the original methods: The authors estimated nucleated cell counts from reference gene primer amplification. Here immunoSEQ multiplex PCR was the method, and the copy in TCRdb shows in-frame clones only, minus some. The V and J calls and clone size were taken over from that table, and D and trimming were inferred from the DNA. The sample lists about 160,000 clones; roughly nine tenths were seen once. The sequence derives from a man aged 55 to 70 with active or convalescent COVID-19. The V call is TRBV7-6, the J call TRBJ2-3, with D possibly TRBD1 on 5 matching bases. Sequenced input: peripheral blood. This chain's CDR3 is CASSSSITGADTQYF. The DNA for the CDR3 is TGTGCCAGCAGCTCAAGCATTACAGGTGCAGATACGCAGTATTTT.